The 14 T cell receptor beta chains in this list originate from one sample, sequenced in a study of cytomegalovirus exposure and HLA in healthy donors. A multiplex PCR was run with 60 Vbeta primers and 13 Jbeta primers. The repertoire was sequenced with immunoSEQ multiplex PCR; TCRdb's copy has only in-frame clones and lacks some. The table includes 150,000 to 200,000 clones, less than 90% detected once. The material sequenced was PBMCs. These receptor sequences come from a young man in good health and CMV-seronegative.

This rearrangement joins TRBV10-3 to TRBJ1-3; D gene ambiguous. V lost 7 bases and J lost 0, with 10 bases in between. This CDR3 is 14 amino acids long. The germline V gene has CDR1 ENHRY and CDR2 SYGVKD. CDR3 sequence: CAINGGSSGNTIYF. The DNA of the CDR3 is TGTGCCATCAACGGCGGAAGCTCTGGAAACACCATATATTTT.

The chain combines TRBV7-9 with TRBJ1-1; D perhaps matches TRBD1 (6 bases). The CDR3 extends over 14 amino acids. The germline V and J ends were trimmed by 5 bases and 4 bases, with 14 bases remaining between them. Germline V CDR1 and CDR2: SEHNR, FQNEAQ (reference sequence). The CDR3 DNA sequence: TGTGCCAGCAGCCCCAGGGGTGCGATCACTGAAGCTTTCTTT. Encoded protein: CASSPRGAITEAFF.

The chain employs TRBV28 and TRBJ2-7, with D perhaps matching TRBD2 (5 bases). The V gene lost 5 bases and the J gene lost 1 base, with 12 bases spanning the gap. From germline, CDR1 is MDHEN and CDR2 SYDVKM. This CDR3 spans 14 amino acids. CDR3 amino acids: CASSQVGLSYEQYF. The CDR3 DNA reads TGTGCCAGCAGTCAGGTCGGACTGTCCTACGAGCAGTACTTC.

CDR3 protein: CASRFRGALNTGELFF. CDR3 DNA sequence: TGTGCCAGCAGGTTTCGGGGTGCCCTGAACACCGGGGAGCTGTTTTTT. The chain uses TRBV28 and TRBJ2-2; D may be TRBD2 (5 bases). Trimming cost V 6 bases and J 1 base, with 15 bases left between them. Germline V gene lookup returns CDR1 MDHEN and CDR2 SYDVKM. The CDR3 length is 16 residues.

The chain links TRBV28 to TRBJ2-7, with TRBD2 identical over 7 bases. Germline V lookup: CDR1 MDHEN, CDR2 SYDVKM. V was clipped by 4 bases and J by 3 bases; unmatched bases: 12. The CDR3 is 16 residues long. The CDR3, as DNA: TGTGCCAGCAGTTCGAAGGGTAGCGGGCAGCACTACGAGCAGTACTTC. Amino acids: CASSSKGSGQHYEQYF.

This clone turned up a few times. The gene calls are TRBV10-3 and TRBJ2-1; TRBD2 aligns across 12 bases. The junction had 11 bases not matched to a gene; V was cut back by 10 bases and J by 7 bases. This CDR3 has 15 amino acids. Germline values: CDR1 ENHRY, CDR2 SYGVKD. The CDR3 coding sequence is TGTGCCACCGAAATGACTAGCGGGAGAATGAATGAGCAGTTCTTC. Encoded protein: CATEMTSGRMNEQFF.

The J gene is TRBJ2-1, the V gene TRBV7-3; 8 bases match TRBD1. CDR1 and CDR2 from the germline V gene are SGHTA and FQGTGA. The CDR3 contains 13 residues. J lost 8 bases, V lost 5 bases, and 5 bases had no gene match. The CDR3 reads CASSIRGRDEQFF. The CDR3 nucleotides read TGTGCCAGCAGCATCAGGGGGCGGGATGAGCAGTTCTTC.

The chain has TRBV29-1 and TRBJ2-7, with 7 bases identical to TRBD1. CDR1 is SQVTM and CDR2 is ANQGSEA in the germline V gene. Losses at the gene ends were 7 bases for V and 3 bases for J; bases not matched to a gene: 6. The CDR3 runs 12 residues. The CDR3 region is CSARQGVYEQYF. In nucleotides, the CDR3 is TGCAGCGCCCGACAGGGAGTCTACGAGCAGTACTTC.

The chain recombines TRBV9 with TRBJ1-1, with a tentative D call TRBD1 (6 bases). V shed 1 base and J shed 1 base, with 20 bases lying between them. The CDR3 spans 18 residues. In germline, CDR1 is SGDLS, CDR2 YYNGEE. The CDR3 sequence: CASSVNRDKSPRNTEAFF. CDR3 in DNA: TGTGCCAGCAGCGTAAATCGGGACAAAAGCCCTCGGAACACTGAAGCTTTCTTT.

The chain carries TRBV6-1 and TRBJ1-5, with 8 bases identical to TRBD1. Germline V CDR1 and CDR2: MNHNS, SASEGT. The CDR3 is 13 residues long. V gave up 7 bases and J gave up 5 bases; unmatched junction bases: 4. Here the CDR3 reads CASNDRGYQPQHF. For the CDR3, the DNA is TGTGCCAGCAATGACAGGGGATATCAGCCCCAGCATTTT.

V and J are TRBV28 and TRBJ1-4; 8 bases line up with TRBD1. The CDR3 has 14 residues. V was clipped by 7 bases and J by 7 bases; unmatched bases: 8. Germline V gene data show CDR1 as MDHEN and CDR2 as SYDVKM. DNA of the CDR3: TGTGCCAGCAACGGACAGGGTTTGGTTGAAAAACTGTTTTTT. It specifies CASNGQGLVEKLFF.

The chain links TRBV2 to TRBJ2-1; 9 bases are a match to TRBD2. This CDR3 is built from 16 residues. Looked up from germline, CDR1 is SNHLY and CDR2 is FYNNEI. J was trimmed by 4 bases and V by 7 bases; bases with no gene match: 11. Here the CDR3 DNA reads TGTGCCAGCATCGAGAAGCGGGGGGCCCCTTACAATGAGCAGTTCTTC. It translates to CASIEKRGAPYNEQFF.

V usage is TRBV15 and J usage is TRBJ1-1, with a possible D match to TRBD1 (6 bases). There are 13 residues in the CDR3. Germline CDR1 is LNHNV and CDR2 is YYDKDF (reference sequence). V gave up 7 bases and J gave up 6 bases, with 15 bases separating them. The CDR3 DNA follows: TGTGCCACCACCCCAGGCAGGGGATCTGAAGCTTTCTTT. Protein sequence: CATTPGRGSEAFF.

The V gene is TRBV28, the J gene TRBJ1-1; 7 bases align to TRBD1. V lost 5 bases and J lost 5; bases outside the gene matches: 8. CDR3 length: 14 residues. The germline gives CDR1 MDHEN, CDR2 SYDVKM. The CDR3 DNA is TGTGCCAGCAGTCTACAGGGGATGGGGACTGAAGCTTTCTTT. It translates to CASSLQGMGTEAFF.